The next 8 T cell receptor beta chains were all read from a single sample in a study of blood T cell repertoires in COVID-19. Data came from immunoSEQ multiplex PCR; TCRdb stores just in-frame clones and leaves some out. Of 200,000 to 300,000 clones in the sample, around nine tenths were seen once. Sequenced sample: peripheral blood. These receptors all come from a woman in her seventies with active or convalescent COVID-19.

This sequence joins TRBV12-3 or TRBV12-4 and TRBJ2-5, with D possibly being TRBD1 (5 bases). The CDR3 spans 13 residues. V gave up 8 bases and J gave up 3 bases, with 13 bases separating them. CDR3 in DNA: TGTGCCAGCCGCCAGGGTCACAAAGAGACCCAGTACTTC. Its protein is CASRQGHKETQYF.

The V call is TRBV6-1, the J call TRBJ1-2, with D hard to call. The CDR3 length is 13 residues. V was trimmed by 1 base and J by 8 bases, leaving 11 bases between them. Germline values: CDR1 MNHNS, CDR2 SASEGT. The DNA of the CDR3 is TGTGCCAGCAGTGAAGGGCCTAGCGGGGGCTACACCTTC. It yields the protein CASSEGPSGGYTF.

The chain employs TRBV19 and TRBJ1-5; 10 nucleotides align to TRBD1. The V and J ends lost 8 bases and 5 bases, in that order; junction bases with no gene match: 6. The CDR3 contains 14 residues. Germline CDR1 reads LNHDA; CDR2 reads SQIVND (reference sequence). CDR3 sequence (DNA): TGTGCCAGTCGGGACAGGGGTTCCGATCAGCCCCAGCATTTT. Residues: CASRDRGSDQPQHF.

On this clone: The sample holds other DNA sequences that translate to the same CDR3. J is TRBJ1-3 and V is TRBV7-9; TRBD1 is a possible D gene (5 bases). There are 15 residues in the CDR3. Germline-derived CDR1 and CDR2 are SEHNR and FQNEAQ (reference sequence). V lost 0 bases, J lost 0 bases, and 6 bases lay in between. This CDR3 is CASSLAGLSGNTIYF. CDR3 coding DNA: TGTGCCAGCAGCTTAGCGGGGCTCTCTGGAAACACCATATATTTT.

The chain employs TRBV5-6 and TRBJ1-5; D is uncertain. This CDR3 is 14 amino acids long. CDR1 is SGHDT, CDR2 YYEEEE, per germline. V was pared by 0 bases and J by 2 bases, with 6 bases between. CDR3 residues: CASSLASRNQPQHF. In DNA form, the CDR3 reads TGTGCCAGCAGCTTGGCCTCCCGCAATCAGCCCCAGCATTTT. The full variable domain, completed using reference TRBV5-6 and TRBJ1-5, is DAGVTQSPTHLIKTRGQQVTLRCSPKSGHDTVSWYQQALGQGPQFIFQYYEEEERQRGNFPDRFSGHQFPNYSSELNVNALLLGDSALYLCASSLASRNQPQHFGDGTRLSIL.

This clone was seen a single time. The chain uses TRBV11-2 and TRBJ2-5; 7 bases align to TRBD2. The CDR3 is 16 residues long. CDR1 and CDR2 from the germline V gene are SGHAT and FQNNGV. V dropped 0 bases and J dropped 5; count of bases not matched to a gene: 9. The CDR3 DNA sequence: TGTGCCAGCAGCTTAGATACGTTGCGGGGAGGGGAGACCCAGTACTTC. It yields the protein CASSLDTLRGGETQYF.

This chain connects TRBV12-3 or TRBV12-4 to TRBJ1-1; D gene ambiguous. This CDR3 region has 13 residues. V lost 6 bases and J lost 1, with 9 bases in between. The CDR3 reads CASSPGENTEAFF. CDR3 bases: TGTGCCAGCAGCCCCGGGGAGAACACTGAAGCTTTCTTT.

The gene calls are TRBV3-1 (or the pseudogene TRBV3-2) and TRBJ1-2, with a weak D call TRBD1 (6 bases). V shed 3 bases and J shed 14 bases, with 16 bases lying between them. Germline V gene sequence: CDR1 LGHDT, CDR2 YNNKEL (reference sequence). This CDR3 contains 12 residues. The CDR3 region has the DNA TGTGCCAGCAGCCAGGGGGGGACAAGTAGGACCTTC. Its translation: CASSQGGTSRTF.